Below, 14 T cell receptor beta chains from the same sample are listed, as sequenced in a study of vaccination and CD4 T cells after COVID-19. The antigens for these receptors are not known. Researchers used the Oncomine TCR Beta short-read assay to sequence DNA from cultured CD4+ T cells. TCRdb called the PCR reads again in MiXCR, with one record for every CDR3 protein. The sample carries about 12,000 distinct CDR3 sequences, less than 80% recorded once. Treatment of the sample: roughly 10-day PBMC culture with coronavirus spike peptide pools or control peptides (ViraFEST assay). Source: CD4+ T cells from blood, cultured in vitro, taken before SARS-CoV-2 vaccination. These TCRs come from a human donor who had recovered from COVID-19.

The chain employs TRBV2 and TRBJ2-1, with 9 bases that match TRBD2. J gave up 6 bases and V 5 bases, and 5 bases lay outside the gene matches. Germline values: CDR1 SNHLY, CDR2 FYNNEI. This CDR3 is 14 amino acids long. DNA of the CDR3: TGTGCCAGCAGTTCTGAGACTAGCGGCAATGAGCAGTTCTTC. This translates into CASSSETSGNEQFF.

The chain combines TRBV28 with TRBJ1-2; 9 nucleotides agree with TRBD1. The CDR3 contains 15 residues. Trimming at V came to 5 bases and at J to 1 base, leaving 5 bases not matched to a gene. Per the germline V gene, CDR1 is MDHEN and CDR2 is SYDVKM. Written as DNA, the CDR3 is TGTGCCAGCAGTCCCCGGACAGGGGATAACTATGGCTACACCTTC. Protein product: CASSPRTGDNYGYTF.

This clonotype showed up just a few times. V gene TRBV7-9 combines with J gene TRBJ1-6, with D possibly TRBD1 on 5 matching bases. CDR1 SEHNR and CDR2 FQNEAQ come from the germline V gene (reference sequence). This CDR3 contains 16 residues. V was pared by 3 bases and J by 5 bases, with 14 bases between. CDR3 loop: CASSFLWGRNNSPLHF. CDR3 coding DNA: TGTGCCAGCAGCTTTCTGTGGGGACGGAATAATTCACCCCTCCACTTT.

The V and J genes are TRBV30 and TRBJ2-7; 9 bases align to TRBD1. The germline gives CDR1 GTSNPN, CDR2 SVGIG (reference sequence). This CDR3 has 14 residues. With V trimmed by 4 bases and J by 3 bases, 7 bases remained unmatched. The CDR3 DNA follows: TGTGCCTGGATGTCTGGGACAGGGTTCTACGAGCAGTACTTC. Residues: CAWMSGTGFYEQYF.

The chain joins TRBV12-3 or TRBV12-4 to TRBJ1-5; 8 bases fit TRBD1. V lost 8 bases, J lost 7 bases, and 10 bases stayed unmatched. This CDR3 contains 14 residues. CDR3 region: CASSPTGDQQPQHF. CDR3 nucleotides: TGTGCCAGCTCACCGACAGGGGATCAACAGCCCCAGCATTTT.

The J gene is TRBJ2-5, the V gene TRBV5-1; 9 positions agree with TRBD2. CDR3 length equals 19 residues. V trimming: 4 bases; J trimming: 4 bases; junction bases outside the gene matches: 20. CDR1 and CDR2 from the germline V gene are SGHRS and YFSETQ. DNA for the CDR3: TGCGCCAGCAGCGCGACGACTAGCGGATTCGGTCTCCCCGGAGAGACCCAGTACTTC. Its translation: CASSATTSGFGLPGETQYF. Based on the CDR3 plus reference TRBV5-1 and TRBJ2-5, the full variable domain is KAGVTQTPRYLIKTRGQQVTLSCSPISGHRSVSWYQQTPGQGLQFLFEYFSETQRNKGNFPGRFSGRQFSNSRSEMNVSTLELGDSALYLCASSATTSGFGLPGETQYFGPGTRLLVL.

This chain links TRBV20-1 with TRBJ2-5, with D perhaps assigned TRBD1 or TRBD2 (5 bases each). Germline CDR1 and CDR2: DFQATT and SNEGSKA (reference sequence). This CDR3 comprises 18 residues. Trimming took off 0 bases at V and 2 bases at J, with 22 bases between the two ends. The CDR3 region has the DNA TGCAGTGCTAGAGAAAGAAGGGGATGGAGAGAGGGGCAAGAGACCCAGTACTTC. Residues: CSARERRGWREGQETQYF.

This clonotype turned up a few times. The chain joins TRBV14 to TRBJ2-5; D remains ambiguous. The CDR3 covers 14 residues. CDR1 SGHDN and CDR2 FVKESK come from the germline V gene. Trimming shortened V by 1 base and J by 4 bases, and 10 bases separated the two germline ends. CDR3 DNA: TGTGCCAGCAGCCAAGGGGCTAGGTCAGAGACCCAGTACTTC. This codes for CASSQGARSETQYF.

Note on this clonotype: One junction end disagrees with the germline gene, perhaps due to a read error. The chain recombines TRBV5-4 with TRBJ2-1; the match to TRBD1 covers 7 bases. The CDR3 is 13 residues long. Germline CDR1 is SGHNT and CDR2 is YYREEE (reference sequence). CDR3 bases: TGTGCCGGCAGGCCAGGGACAGCTGATGAGCAGTTCTTC. It yields the protein CAGRPGTADEQFF.

This clonotype was counted only a few times. The chain carries TRBV6-1 and TRBJ1-3, with D uncertain. Per germline, CDR1 MNHNS and CDR2 SASEGT. V was clipped by 5 bases and J by 3 bases, with 5 bases between them. The CDR3 sequence is 12 residues long. The CDR3 loop is CASSTDGNTIYF. DNA of the CDR3: TGTGCCAGCAGTACAGATGGAAACACCATATATTTT.

This chain links TRBV12-3 or TRBV12-4 with TRBJ1-6; D gene unclear. The CDR3 has 15 residues. V gave up 3 bases and J gave up 7 bases, with 13 bases separating them. The CDR3 region is CASSFGGNQNSPLHF. As DNA, the CDR3 is TGTGCCAGCAGTTTCGGCGGGAACCAAAATTCACCCCTCCACTTT.

This clonotype turned up a few times. The chain has TRBV15 and TRBJ1-4, with no clear D. Trimming pared 1 base from V and 8 bases from J, leaving 11 bases between. CDR1 is LNHNV, CDR2 YYDKDF, per germline (reference sequence). This CDR3 contains 14 residues. CDR3 loop: CATSRVQGFEKLFF. The CDR3 DNA is TGTGCCACCAGCAGAGTTCAAGGGTTCGAAAAACTGTTTTTT.

This clonotype was found a few times. V usage is TRBV20-1 and J usage is TRBJ1-5; the D is unclear. Trimming cost V 5 bases and J 0 bases, with 14 bases left between them. From germline, CDR1 is DFQATT and CDR2 SNEGSKA (reference sequence). This CDR3 is built from 15 residues. This chain's CDR3 is CSARPGSYSNQPQHF. Written as DNA, the CDR3 is TGCAGTGCTCGTCCGGGGTCTTATAGCAATCAGCCCCAGCATTTT.

CDR3 nucleotides: TGTGCCACCAGTGATTTGCTCGGACTAGCGGGTTCCTACGAGCAGTACTTC. Protein: CATSDLLGLAGSYEQYF. The genes are TRBV24-1 and TRBJ2-7, with 11 bases fitting TRBD2. The V gene end was trimmed by 0 bases and the J gene end by 1 base; junction bases not matched to a gene: 4. Looked up from germline, CDR1 is KGHDR and CDR2 is SFDVKD. This CDR3 is built from 17 residues.